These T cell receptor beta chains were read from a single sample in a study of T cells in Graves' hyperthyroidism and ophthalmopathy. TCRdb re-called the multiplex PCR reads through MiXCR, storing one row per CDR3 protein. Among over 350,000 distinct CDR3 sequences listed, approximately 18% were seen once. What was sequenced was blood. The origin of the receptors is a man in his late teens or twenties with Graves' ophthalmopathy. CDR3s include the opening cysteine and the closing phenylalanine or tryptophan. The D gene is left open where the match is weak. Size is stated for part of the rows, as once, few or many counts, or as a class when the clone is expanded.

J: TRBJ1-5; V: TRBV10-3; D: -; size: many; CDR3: CAISEGGFYSNQPQHF; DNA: TGTGCCATCAGCGAAGGAGGGTTTTATAGCAATCAGCCCCAGCATTTT
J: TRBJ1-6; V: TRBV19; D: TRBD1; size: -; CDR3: CASSSDRGRNSPLHF; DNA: TGTGCCAGTAGTTCGGACAGGGGGCGAAATTCACCCCTCCACTTT
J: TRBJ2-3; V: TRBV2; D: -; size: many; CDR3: CASSERKAYTDTQYF; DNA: TGTGCCAGCAGTGAACGTAAGGCCTACACAGATACGCAGTATTTT
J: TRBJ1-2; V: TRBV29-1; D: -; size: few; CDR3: CSVEGHQESYGYTF; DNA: TGCAGCGTTGAAGGCCATCAGGAGTCCTATGGCTACACCTTC
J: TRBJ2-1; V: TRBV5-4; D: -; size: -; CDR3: CASSVDWNNEQFF; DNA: TGTGCCAGCAGCGTAGACTGGAACAATGAGCAGTTCTTC
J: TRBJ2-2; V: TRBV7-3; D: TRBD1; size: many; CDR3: CASSYGTGLGTGELFF; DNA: TGTGCCAGCAGCTACGGGACAGGGCTTGGCACCGGGGAGCTGTTTTTT
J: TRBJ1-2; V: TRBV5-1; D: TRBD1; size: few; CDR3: CASSGTGGDYGYTF; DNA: TGCGCCAGCAGCGGGACAGGGGGGGACTATGGCTACACCTTC
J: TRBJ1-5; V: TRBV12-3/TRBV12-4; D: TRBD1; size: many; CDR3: CASNLGGVSSNQPQHF; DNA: TGTGCCAGCAACTTAGGGGGCGTCTCTAGCAATCAGCCCCAGCATTTT
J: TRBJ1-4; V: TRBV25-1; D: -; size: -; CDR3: CASSGVDATNEKLFF; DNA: TGTGCCAGCAGTGGGGTGGATGCAACTAATGAAAAACTGTTTTTT
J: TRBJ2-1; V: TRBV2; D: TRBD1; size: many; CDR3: CATSVGQEFYNEQFF; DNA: TGTGCCACGTCCGTAGGACAGGAATTCTACAATGAGCAGTTCTTC